Presented here are 28 T cell receptor beta chains from one specimen sequenced in a study of T-cell reconstitution after alpha-beta-depleted transplantation in children. TCRbeta library preparation incorporated unique molecular identifiers. TCRdb processed the PCR reads anew with MiXCR; each CDR3 protein has one entry. Seen here are about 610,000 distinct CDR3 sequences, roughly 10% observed once, and the top ten hold 3.5% to 5%. Material: PBMCs from the stem cell graft donor, obtained from the stem cell graft. Every receptor here comes from a human donor who donated a stem cell graft to a child with acute myeloid leukemia.

This sequence joins TRBV5-1 and TRBJ2-3, with D perhaps matching TRBD1 or TRBD2 (5 bases each). This CDR3 spans 14 amino acids. Germline values: CDR1 SGHRS, CDR2 YFSETQ. V lost 5 bases and J 5 bases, leaving 15 bases between the germline ends. CDR3 region: CASRPGTWEDTQYF. CDR3 nucleotides: TGCGCCAGCAGACCCGGGACCTGGGAAGATACGCAGTATTTT.

This clonotype has a count of ten or more. An end of the junction differs from the germline gene, which may be a read error. The chain is built from TRBV12-3 or TRBV12-4 and TRBJ2-2, with TRBD2 identical over 10 bases. The CDR3 has 15 amino acids. The DNA for the CDR3 is TGCGCCAGCAGCTTAGCGGGAGGTAGCACCGGGGAGCTGTTTTTT. Translated, it gives CASSLAGGSTGELFF.

The chain combines TRBV7-8 with TRBJ2-7, with 13 bases lining up with TRBD2. Germline V gene sequence: CDR1 SGHVS, CDR2 FQNEAQ. The CDR3 sequence is 16 residues long. V lost 5 bases to trimming and J lost 3 bases; unmatched junction nucleotides: 7. CDR3 in amino acids: CASSPAWTSGSYEQYF. Written as DNA, the CDR3 is TGTGCCAGCAGCCCCGCCTGGACTAGCGGGAGCTACGAGCAGTACTTC. Looking up the rest from reference TRBV7-8 and TRBJ2-7 gives the full variable domain: GAGVSQSPRYKVAKRGQDVALRCDPISGHVSLFWYQQALGQGPEFLTYFQNEAQLDKSGLPSDRFFAERPEGSVSTLKIQRTQQEDSAVYLCASSPAWTSGSYEQYFGPGTRLTVT.

This clonotype has ten or more counts. This chain links TRBV28 with TRBJ1-1; unclear D gene. Germline V gives CDR1 MDHEN, CDR2 SYDVKM. CDR3 size: 12 residues. V was trimmed by 11 bases and J by 0 bases, leaving 10 bases between them. DNA for the CDR3: TGTGCCTTGTCCCCAATGAACACTGAAGCTTTCTTT. Protein sequence: CALSPMNTEAFF.

There are a few counts of this clonotype. This rearrangement joins TRBV7-2 to TRBJ1-5; D is unclear. V was clipped by 2 bases and J by 3 bases, with 14 bases between them. Germline CDR1 and CDR2: SGHTA and FQGNSA. The CDR3 is 16 amino acids. CDR3 protein: CASSLHGSGVNQPQHF. For the CDR3, the DNA is TGTGCCAGCAGCTTACATGGGAGTGGGGTCAATCAGCCCCAGCATTTT.

In its sample, this clonotype was seen many times. The chain couples TRBV20-1 to TRBJ2-1; 10 bases are shared with TRBD2. With V trimmed by 6 bases and J by 5 bases, 10 bases remained unmatched. The germline V gene has CDR1 DFQATT and CDR2 SNEGSKA (reference sequence). The length of the CDR3 is 15 residues. The CDR3 nucleotides are TGCAGTGCCAGGCCGCTAGCGGGAGTACACAATGAGCAGTTCTTC. This codes for CSARPLAGVHNEQFF.

This chain uses TRBV18 with TRBJ2-7; 10 bases are a match to TRBD1. The CDR3 is 15 amino acids. Trimming removed 3 bases from V and 6 bases from J; junction bases left unmatched: 8. Germline loops: CDR1 KGHSH, CDR2 LQKENI. CDR3: CASSPGTGELGEQYF. The DNA for the CDR3 is TGTGCCAGCTCACCCGGGACAGGGGAACTGGGCGAGCAGTACTTC.

This clonotype appeared a few times. V usage is TRBV7-2 and J usage is TRBJ2-1; 9 bases line up with TRBD2. The CDR3 has 15 amino acids. The junction had 11 bases not matched to a gene; V was cut back by 5 bases and J by 9 bases. The germline gives CDR1 SGHTA, CDR2 FQGNSA. The CDR3 DNA follows: TGTGCCAGCAGCCCTAGGGGACTAGCTAGTAGTGAGCAGTTCTTC. Its translation: CASSPRGLASSEQFF.

This clonotype was detected only a few times. The V call is TRBV6-5, the J call TRBJ2-7, with 8 bases identical to TRBD2. Germline assignment: CDR1 MNHEY and CDR2 SVGAGI. The V and J ends lost 6 bases and 4 bases, in that order; junction bases with no gene match: 11. This CDR3 has 15 amino acids. The DNA for the CDR3 is TGTGCCAGCAGAAACGGGGGGGAGGTAACGTACGAGCAGTACTTC. It codes for CASRNGGEVTYEQYF.

This clonotype has a count of ten or more. V gene TRBV12-3 or TRBV12-4 combines with J gene TRBJ2-2; D might be TRBD1 or TRBD2, each matching 5 bases. V was cut by 7 bases and J by 2 bases, with 26 bases left in between. The CDR3 has 19 amino acids. CDR3 nucleotides: TGTGCCAGCATAAATGGGGGAGCGAGGTCTTTTTTTAACACCGGGGAGCTGTTTTTT. Translated: CASINGGARSFFNTGELFF.

The chain links TRBV24-1 to TRBJ2-5; possibly TRBD2 for D (5 bases). The germline V gene has CDR1 KGHDR and CDR2 SFDVKD. Trimming removed 0 bases from V and 5 bases from J, with 12 bases in between. CDR3 size: 15 residues. CDR3 in amino acids: CATSDLRGPTETQYF. The CDR3 DNA reads as TGTGCCACCAGTGATTTGCGAGGGCCCACCGAGACCCAGTACTTC.

V gene TRBV5-1 combines with J gene TRBJ1-1, with 7 nucleotides matching TRBD1. V gave up 4 bases and J gave up 3 bases; unmatched junction bases: 3. CDR1 and CDR2 from the germline V gene are SGHRS and YFSETQ. This CDR3 is built from 13 residues. The CDR3 nucleotides read TGCGCCAGCAGCCATACAGGGGACACTGAAGCTTTCTTT. This gives the protein CASSHTGDTEAFF.

This chain connects TRBV5-6 to TRBJ2-2; either TRBD1 or TRBD2 may fit D (5 bases each). The V end was cut by 5 bases, the J end by 8 bases, with 19 bases between. The CDR3 covers 15 residues. Germline V gene data show CDR1 as SGHDT and CDR2 as YYEEEE. CDR3 DNA sequence: TGTGCCAGCAGACTCTTGGTGTGGGACCCAGGGGAGCTGTTTTTT. It encodes CASRLLVWDPGELFF. The variable domain in full, with the rest retrieved from reference TRBV5-6 and TRBJ2-2, is DAGVTQSPTHLIKTRGQQVTLRCSPKSGHDTVSWYQQALGQGPQFIFQYYEEEERQRGNFPDRFSGHQFPNYSSELNVNALLLGDSALYLCASRLLVWDPGELFFGEGSRLTVL.

This chain uses TRBV27 with TRBJ2-3; D gene uncertain. The CDR3 is made up of 14 amino acids. Trimming pared 4 bases from V and 5 bases from J, leaving 13 bases between. The germline CDR1 and CDR2 sequences are MNHEY and SMNVEV (reference sequence). The CDR3: CASSSLVDGDTQYF. The CDR3 region has the DNA TGTGCCAGCAGTTCCCTCGTTGATGGAGATACGCAGTATTTT.

The chain is built from TRBV27 and TRBJ1-6; D is uncertain. V was cut by 1 base and J by 7 bases, with 5 bases left in between. This CDR3 region has 13 residues. The germline V gene encodes CDR1 MNHEY and CDR2 SMNVEV (reference sequence). CDR3 sequence: CASSLYRNSPLHF. The CDR3 DNA is TGTGCCAGCAGTTTATACAGAAATTCACCCCTCCACTTT.

V usage is TRBV6-2 or TRBV6-3 and J usage is TRBJ2-2; 10 bases are a match to TRBD2. V shed 4 bases and J 0 bases; nucleotides not matched to a gene: 8. The CDR3 is 18 amino acids. Germline V gene data show CDR1 as MNHEY and CDR2 as SVGEGT. CDR3 DNA: TGTGCCAGCAGTTTCGGACTAGCGGAAACAACGAACACCGGGGAGCTGTTTTTT. Translated, it gives CASSFGLAETTNTGELFF.

This clonotype appeared many times. The rearrangement links TRBV20-1 to TRBJ2-7; the match to TRBD2 covers 11 bases. There are 15 residues in the CDR3. J lost 3 bases, V lost 0 bases, and 4 bases had no gene match. Germline V lookup: CDR1 DFQATT, CDR2 SNEGSKA (reference sequence). CDR3 sequence: CSARDTSGSFYEQYF. DNA of the CDR3: TGCAGTGCTAGAGATACTAGCGGGAGTTTCTACGAGCAGTACTTC.

A few counts support this clonotype. This chain links TRBV20-1 with TRBJ2-1; D is possibly TRBD1 (5 bases). Germline V CDR1 and CDR2: DFQATT, SNEGSKA (reference sequence). V was trimmed by 5 bases and J by 14 bases, leaving 16 bases between them. CDR3 length: 11 amino acids. CDR3 sequence (DNA): TGCAGTGCTCCGACAGTCTATGGGGAGTTCTTC. Translating it yields CSAPTVYGEFF.

There are many counts of this clonotype. The V and J genes are TRBV29-1 and TRBJ2-1; D not certain. The CDR3 has 11 residues. Germline V CDR1 and CDR2: SQVTM, ANQGSEA. V shed 1 base and J shed 6 bases, with 4 bases lying between them. The CDR3 spells CSVEVRNEQFF. For the CDR3, the DNA is TGCAGCGTTGAAGTCCGCAATGAGCAGTTCTTC.

This clonotype has more than one count but fewer than ten. The V call is TRBV6-5, the J call TRBJ1-4; D is unclear. Germline V gene data show CDR1 as MNHEY and CDR2 as SVGAGI. The CDR3 runs to 17 residues. With 2 bases removed from V and 7 bases from J, the gap between germline ends came to 20 bases. CDR3 protein: CASSYLRSAWGGEKLFF. CDR3 bases: TGTGCCAGCAGTTACCTGCGCTCCGCCTGGGGTGGTGAAAAACTGTTTTTT.

This clonotype was found many times. V and J are TRBV4-3 and TRBJ2-1; 7 bases fit TRBD2. Germline-derived CDR1 and CDR2 are LGHNA and YSLEER. The CDR3 has 16 amino acids. Trimming took 1 base from V and 7 from J; bases not matched to a gene: 10. The CDR3 spells CASSQVWEGLLNEQFF. In nucleotides, the CDR3 is TGCGCCAGCAGCCAAGTTTGGGAGGGCCTTCTGAATGAGCAGTTCTTC.

The chain is built from TRBV7-3 and TRBJ2-5; D is undetermined. V shed 5 bases and J shed 3 bases, with 10 bases lying between them. CDR1 and CDR2 (germline): SGHTA, FQGTGA. The CDR3 is 13 residues long. CDR3 residues: CASSRIPEETQYF. The CDR3, as DNA: TGTGCCAGCAGCCGGATCCCGGAAGAGACCCAGTACTTC.

This chain connects TRBV5-1 to TRBJ2-1, with 7 bases aligning to TRBD1. V dropped 4 bases and J dropped 4; count of bases not matched to a gene: 11. The CDR3 sequence is 16 residues long. Looked up from germline, CDR1 is SGHRS and CDR2 is YFSETQ. The CDR3 nucleotides are TGCGCCAGCAGCCCCGAGGGGGCTTTGGGATACAATGAGCAGTTCTTC. Amino acid sequence: CASSPEGALGYNEQFF.

The CDR3 DNA reads as TGTGCCAGCAGTGAATCCTCCTGGACTGATTCCTACGAGCAGTACTTC. It yields the protein CASSESSWTDSYEQYF. The genes are TRBV25-1 and TRBJ2-7; D perhaps matches TRBD2 (5 bases). Germline V lookup: CDR1 MGHDK, CDR2 SYGVNS. This CDR3 region has 16 residues. The V and J ends lost 1 base and 1 base respectively, with 14 bases between them.

V usage is TRBV27 and J usage is TRBJ2-2, with D perhaps matching TRBD2 (6 bases). From germline, CDR1 is MNHEY and CDR2 SMNVEV (reference sequence). CDR3 length equals 16 residues. V was shortened by 8 bases and J by 1 base, with 17 bases between the two germline ends. The CDR3 region is CASSEMGAGNTGELFF. Here the CDR3 DNA reads TGTGCCAGCTCCGAAATGGGAGCGGGGAACACCGGGGAGCTGTTTTTT.

About this clonotype: A read error may explain this, as a much larger clone is one base away. The chain joins TRBV4-1 to TRBJ1-2; no clear D. This CDR3 is 13 amino acids long. Germline-derived CDR1 and CDR2 are MGHRA and YSYEKL. The CDR3 protein is CASSQVADYGHTF. As DNA, the CDR3 is TGCGCCAGCAGCCAGGTCGCGGACTATGGCCACACCTTC.

In its sample, this clonotype was seen many times. The chain recombines TRBV2 with TRBJ2-7, with 8 positions matching TRBD1. V gave up 6 bases and J gave up 4 bases; unmatched junction bases: 5. Germline-derived CDR1 and CDR2 are SNHLY and FYNNEI. This CDR3 comprises 13 residues. DNA for the CDR3: TGTGCCAGCAGGCGCGGGACAGGTTACGAGCAGTACTTC. Translated, it gives CASRRGTGYEQYF.

The J gene is TRBJ2-1, the V gene TRBV11-1; 10 bases map to TRBD2. The V and J ends lost 1 base and 5 bases, in that order; junction bases with no gene match: 2. This CDR3 has 15 amino acids. Germline V gene sequence: CDR1 SGHAT, CDR2 FQDESV (reference sequence). The DNA for the CDR3 is TGTGCCAGCAGCTTAGACGGACTAGCGGACAATGAGCAGTTCTTC. The encoded protein is CASSLDGLADNEQFF.